This is a list of T cell receptor beta chains from one sample in a study of T cells in Graves' hyperthyroidism and ophthalmopathy. TCRdb ran MiXCR on the multiplex PCR reads and lists one entry per CDR3 protein. There are a few hundred thousand distinct CDR3 sequences in the sample; 15% to 17% occur only once, and approximately 7.4% lies in the top ten. Sequencing was performed on blood. All receptors come from a woman under 40 with Graves' hyperthyroidism. Both conserved end residues are part of each CDR3. Fields, in order: D gene, V gene, clone size, J gene, CDR3 DNA, CDR3 protein. A D gene is named only where the DNA matches it firmly. Expanded clones are given a class, and other clones once, few, many or no size at all.

-	TRBV24-1	many	TRBJ2-5	TGTGCCACCAGTGGGGCCACCGGCAGGGAAGAGACCCAGTACTTC	CATSGATGREETQYF
-	TRBV12-3/TRBV12-4	many	TRBJ1-3	TGTGCCAGCAGTTTAGAGGCGATCGCTGGAAACACCATATATTTT	CASSLEAIAGNTIYF
-	TRBV25-1	-	TRBJ1-2	TGTGCCAGCAGTGCGGGGAGGGACTATGGCTACACCTTC	CASSAGRDYGYTF
-	TRBV11-2	many	TRBJ2-2	TGTGCCAGCAGCCCCGCTGCCGGGGAGCTGTTTTTT	CASSPAAGELFF
-	TRBV29-1	few	TRBJ2-7	TGCAGCGTTGAAGTGGGGAGGACCTACGAGCAGTACTTC	CSVEVGRTYEQYF
-	TRBV15	many	TRBJ2-5	TGTGCCACCAGCAGAGATCCACAAGAGACCCAGTACTTC	CATSRDPQETQYF
TRBD2	TRBV11-2	many	TRBJ2-5	TGTGCCAGCAGCTCAGCCGGGACTAGTAGGGAAGAGACCCAGTACTTC	CASSSAGTSREETQYF
-	TRBV19	few	TRBJ2-2	TGTGCCAGTAGTATTGTAATCGAGGGGGAGCTGTTTTTT	CASSIVIEGELFF
-	TRBV30	-	TRBJ2-2	TGTGCCTGGATAGAGGGAGCGAACACCGGGGAGCTGTTTTTT	CAWIEGANTGELFF
-	TRBV7-2	many	TRBJ1-1	TGTGCCAGCAGCCGACAGGTTTTGAACACTGAAGCTTTCTTT	CASSRQVLNTEAFF
-	TRBV7-2	-	TRBJ1-1	TGTGCCAGCAGTTACAGGGTTTCTGAAGCTTTCTTT	CASSYRVSEAFF